This is a list of T cell receptor beta chains from one sample in a study of OX40 agonist ivuxolimab in advanced cancers. Sequencing was performed with immunoSEQ multiplex PCR; in TCRdb, only in-frame clones are kept and a portion is missing. The sample shows 37,000 or so clones, 70% to 80% of them seen only once. The starting material was CD4+ or CD8+ T cells sorted from blood, obtained in a trial of the OX40 agonist ivuxolimab. These receptors all stem from an adult with an advanced solid tumor such as melanoma, head and neck, liver or kidney cancer. The CDR3 runs from the conserved cysteine through the conserved F or W. A D gene is named only where the DNA matches it firmly.

D gene | V gene | CDR3 protein
TRBD1 | TRBV5-6 | CASSPGGTGDYGYTF
. | TRBV18 | CASSPRAFEAFF
TRBD1 | TRBV9 | CASSAGQGPQETQYF
. | TRBV9 | CASSVSVPSDGYTF
. | TRBV19 | CASTLATEAFF
. | TRBV7-9 | CASSTDVDTQYF
TRBD2 | TRBV4-1 | CASSQDLSIAGGRYNEQFF
. | TRBV20-1 | CSAGDWAGYTF
TRBD1 | TRBV12-5 | CASGFGQGGQPQHF
TRBD1 | TRBV30 | CAWSGRGLYGYTF
. | TRBV6-1 | CASSEGSNSNQPQHF
. | TRBV19 | CASSPYQETQYF
. | TRBV2 | CASTPSNMRVLAKNIQYF
TRBD1 | TRBV6-5 | CASSGQGKPRTEAFF
. | TRBV5-1 | CASHPGPGNSGELFF
. | TRBV4-1 | CASSQDLAGSPGIHF
. | TRBV30 | CAWSGLAGNQPQHF
. | TRBV10-2 | CASRTGSRGGDNSPLHF
TRBD1 | TRBV5-6 | CASSLITWTGGSAEAFF
. | TRBV19 | CASSIGDLTGGAFF
TRBD2 | TRBV6-6 | CASSFPPSGGAYTQYF
. | TRBV6-1 | CASSEALRGAYTEAFF
. | TRBV27 | CASSFGGANNSPLHF
. | TRBV30 | CASAPGASGYTF
TRBD1 | TRBV4-2 | CASSSAGQGHVWYGYTF